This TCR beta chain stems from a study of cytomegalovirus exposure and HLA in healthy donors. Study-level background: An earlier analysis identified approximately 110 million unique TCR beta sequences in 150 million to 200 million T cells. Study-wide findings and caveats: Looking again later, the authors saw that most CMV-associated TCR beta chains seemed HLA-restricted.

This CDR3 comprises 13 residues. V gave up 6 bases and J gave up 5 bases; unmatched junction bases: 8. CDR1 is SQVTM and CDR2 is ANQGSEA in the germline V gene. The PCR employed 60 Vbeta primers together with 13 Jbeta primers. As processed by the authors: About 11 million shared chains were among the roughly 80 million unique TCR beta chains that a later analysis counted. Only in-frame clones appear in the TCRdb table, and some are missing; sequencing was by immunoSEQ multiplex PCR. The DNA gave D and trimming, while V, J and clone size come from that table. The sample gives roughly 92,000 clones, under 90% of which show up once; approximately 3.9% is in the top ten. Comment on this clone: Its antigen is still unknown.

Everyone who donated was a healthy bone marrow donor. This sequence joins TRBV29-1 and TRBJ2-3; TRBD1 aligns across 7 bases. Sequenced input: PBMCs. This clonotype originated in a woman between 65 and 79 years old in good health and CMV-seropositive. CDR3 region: CSVAEGAGDTQYF. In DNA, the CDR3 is TGCAGCGTGGCCGAGGGGGCGGGAGATACGCAGTATTTT.